The present T cell receptor (beta chain) was sequenced within a study of CD8 T cells in Susac syndrome. The V gene's germline CDR1 is GTSNPN and CDR2 SVGIG (reference sequence). This CDR3 is built from 12 residues. The J segment lost 8 bases and the V segment lost 0 bases, leaving 1 base of the junction unmatched. When the RNA was reverse transcribed, random hexamers were used with an input of 0.5 to 1 ug. immunoSEQ multiplex PCR amplified TCR beta CDR3 across 54 Vbeta, 13 Jbeta. MiXCR, applied by TCRdb to the immunoSEQ multiplex PCR reads, yields one record per CDR3 protein. The sample has about 180,000 distinct CDR3 sequences, about 93% seen once; the top ten hold under 0.095%. Sequencing of TCR beta was undertaken in CD8+ and CD4+ T cells derived from blood. TEMRA cells were enriched by FACS, and CD4+ and CD8+ T cells were negatively isolated.

V usage is TRBV30 and J usage is TRBJ2-1; 7 bases agree with TRBD1. The TCR originated in a human donor with multiple sclerosis. Material: CD4+ T cells from PBMCs. The CDR3, as DNA: TGTGCCTGGAGTGTAGGGGGCCATGAGCAGTTCTTC. This gives the protein CAWSVGGHEQFF.